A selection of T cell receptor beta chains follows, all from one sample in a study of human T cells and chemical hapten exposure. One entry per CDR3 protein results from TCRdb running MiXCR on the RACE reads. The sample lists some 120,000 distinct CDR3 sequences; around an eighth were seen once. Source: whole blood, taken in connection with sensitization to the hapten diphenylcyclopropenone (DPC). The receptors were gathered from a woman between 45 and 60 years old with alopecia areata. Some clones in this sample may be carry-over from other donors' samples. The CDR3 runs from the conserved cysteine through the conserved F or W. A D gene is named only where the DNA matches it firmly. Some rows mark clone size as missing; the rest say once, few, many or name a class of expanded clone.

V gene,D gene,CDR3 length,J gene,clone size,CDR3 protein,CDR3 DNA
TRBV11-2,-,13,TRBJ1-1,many,CASSFSGTPEAFF,TGTGCCAGCAGCTTCTCCGGGACCCCTGAAGCTTTCTTT
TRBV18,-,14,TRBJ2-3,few,CASSPPSSTDTQYF,TGTGCCAGCTCACCACCGTCTAGCACAGATACGCAGTATTTT
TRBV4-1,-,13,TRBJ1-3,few,CASSQEFGRFIYF,TGCGCCAGCAGCCAAGAATTCGGGCGGTTCATATATTTT
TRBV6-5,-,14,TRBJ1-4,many,CASRPGRSHEKLFF,TGTGCCAGCAGACCCGGACGGAGCCATGAAAAACTGTTTTTT
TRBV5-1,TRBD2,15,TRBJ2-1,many,CASSWLAGVPNEQFF,TGCGCCAGCAGCTGGCTAGCGGGAGTACCCAATGAGCAGTTCTTC
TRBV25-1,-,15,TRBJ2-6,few,CASTLGGAGANVLTF,TGTGCCAGCACACTGGGGGGAGCTGGGGCCAACGTCCTGACTTTC
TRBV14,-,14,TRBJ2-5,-,CASSRWEGAETQYF,TGTGCCAGCAGCCGATGGGAAGGCGCCGAGACCCAGTACTTC
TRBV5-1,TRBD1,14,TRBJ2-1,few,CASSLGQGTARQFF,TGCGCCAGCAGCCTTGGACAGGGAACTGCACGGCAGTTCTTC
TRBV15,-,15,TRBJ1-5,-,CATSRHRYSNQPQHF,TGTGCCACCAGCAGACACCGATATAGCAATCAGCCCCAGCATTTT
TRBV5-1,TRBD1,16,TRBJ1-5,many,CASSLEGTGGNQPQHF,TGCGCCAGCAGCTTGGAAGGGACAGGGGGCAATCAGCCCCAGCATTTT
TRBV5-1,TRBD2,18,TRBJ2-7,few,CASSLGRAGGPEEYEQYF,TGCGCCAGCAGCTTGGGCCGAGCGGGAGGGCCGGAGGAGTACGAGCAGTACTTC
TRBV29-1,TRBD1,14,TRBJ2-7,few,CSVEDLGQGEEQYF,TGCAGCGTTGAAGATCTTGGACAGGGCGAAGAGCAGTACTTC
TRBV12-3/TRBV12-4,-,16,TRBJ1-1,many,CASSLGLQGMGTEAFF,TGTGCCAGCAGTTTAGGCCTGCAGGGGATGGGGACTGAAGCTTTCTTT
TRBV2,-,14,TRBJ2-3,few,CASSPSSPEDTQYF,TGTGCCAGCAGCCCAAGCTCCCCAGAGGATACGCAGTATTTT
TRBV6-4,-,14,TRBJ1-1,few,CASSALRGSGEAFF,TGTGCCAGCAGTGCCTTACGGGGCTCGGGCGAAGCTTTCTTT
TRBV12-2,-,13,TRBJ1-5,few,CASRGARGQPQHF,TGTGCAAGTCGCGGTGCGAGGGGTCAGCCCCAGCATTTT
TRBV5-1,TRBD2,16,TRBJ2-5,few,CASSLYPTSGDVPQYF,TGCGCCAGCAGCCTCTACCCGACTAGCGGCGACGTCCCCCAGTACTTC
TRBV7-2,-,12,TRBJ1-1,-,CASSQSRTEAFF,TGTGCCAGCAGCCAGAGTAGGACTGAAGCTTTCTTT
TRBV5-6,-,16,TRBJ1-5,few,CASSMKTGRGNQPQHF,TGTGCCAGCAGCATGAAGACAGGTCGAGGCAATCAGCCCCAGCATTTT
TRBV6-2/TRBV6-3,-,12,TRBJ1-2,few,CASSYGSFPRTF,TGTGCCAGCAGTTACGGGAGCTTCCCACGCACCTTC
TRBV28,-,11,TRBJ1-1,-,CASSLGLRAFF,TGTGCCAGCAGTTTAGGGTTGAGGGCTTTCTTT
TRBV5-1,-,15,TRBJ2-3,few,CASSFMAGAPDTQYF,TGCGCCAGCAGCTTTATGGCAGGGGCCCCAGATACGCAGTATTTT
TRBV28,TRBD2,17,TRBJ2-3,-,CASSLRAGLGDTDTQYF,TGTGCCAGCAGCTTGCGTGCCGGACTAGGCGACACAGATACGCAGTATTTT
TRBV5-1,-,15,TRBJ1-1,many,CASSPEGGRATEAFF,TGCGCCAGCAGCCCGGAAGGGGGGCGGGCCACTGAAGCTTTCTTT
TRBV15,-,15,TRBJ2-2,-,CATSRDGTSHRELFF,TGTGCCACCAGCAGAGATGGGACAAGCCACCGGGAGCTGTTTTTT
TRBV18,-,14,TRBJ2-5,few,CASSPVSRQETQYF,TGTGCCAGCTCACCTGTCTCCAGACAAGAGACCCAGTACTTC
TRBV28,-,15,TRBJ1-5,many,CASSQGGRSNQPQHF,TGTGCCAGCAGCCAGGGAGGAAGGAGCAATCAGCCCCAGCATTTT